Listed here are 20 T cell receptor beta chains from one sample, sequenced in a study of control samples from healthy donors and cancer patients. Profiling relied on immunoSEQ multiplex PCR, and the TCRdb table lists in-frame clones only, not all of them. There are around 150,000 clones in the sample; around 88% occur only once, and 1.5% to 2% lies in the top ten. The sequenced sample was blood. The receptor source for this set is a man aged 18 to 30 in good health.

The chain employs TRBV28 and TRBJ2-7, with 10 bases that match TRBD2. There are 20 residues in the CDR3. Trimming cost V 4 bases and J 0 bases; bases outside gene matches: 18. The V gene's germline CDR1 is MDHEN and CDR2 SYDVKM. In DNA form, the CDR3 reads TGTGCCAGCAGTTCCCCTACTACTAGCGGGGTAACCACGAGCTCCTACGAGCAGTACTTC. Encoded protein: CASSSPTTSGVTTSSYEQYF.

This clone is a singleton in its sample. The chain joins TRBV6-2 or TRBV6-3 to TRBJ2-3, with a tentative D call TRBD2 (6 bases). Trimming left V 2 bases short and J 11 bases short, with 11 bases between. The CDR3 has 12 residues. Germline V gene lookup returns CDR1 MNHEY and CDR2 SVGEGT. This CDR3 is CASSYPGVEQYF. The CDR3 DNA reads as TGTGCCAGCAGTTACCCGGGGGTTGAGCAGTATTTT.

CDR3: CAWSKSGGAKTQYF. The CDR3 bases are TGTGCCTGGAGTAAAAGCGGGGGGGCCAAGACCCAGTACTTC. This sequence joins TRBV30 and TRBJ2-5; TRBD2 matches 10 bases. The CDR3 extends over 14 amino acids. V shed 2 bases, J shed 6 bases, and the junction held 6 bases outside the gene matches. Germline V gene data show CDR1 as GTSNPN and CDR2 as SVGIG (reference sequence).

The CDR3 sequence: CAWSAIGSLGQYF. The CDR3 region has the DNA TGTGCCTGGAGTGCGATTGGGTCTCTAGGGCAGTACTTC. This chain uses TRBV30 with TRBJ2-7; D remains ambiguous. CDR3 length: 13 residues. Germline assignment: CDR1 GTSNPN and CDR2 SVGIG (reference sequence). Trimming took 1 base from V and 9 from J, leaving 16 bases between them.

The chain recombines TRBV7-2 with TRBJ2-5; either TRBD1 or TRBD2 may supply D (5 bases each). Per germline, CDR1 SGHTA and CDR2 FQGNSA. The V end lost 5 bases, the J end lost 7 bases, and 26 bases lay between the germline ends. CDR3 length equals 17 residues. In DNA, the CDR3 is TGTGCCAGCAGCCCATCGAGTGGATACGACTCTGGGGGGACCCAGTACTTC. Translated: CASSPSSGYDSGGTQYF.

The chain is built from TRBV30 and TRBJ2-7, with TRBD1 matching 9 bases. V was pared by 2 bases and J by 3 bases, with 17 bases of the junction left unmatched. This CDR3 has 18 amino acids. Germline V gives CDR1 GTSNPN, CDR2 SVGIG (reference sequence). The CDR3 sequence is CAWSSSLLRDRADYEQYF. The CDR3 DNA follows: TGTGCCTGGAGTTCCTCACTCCTCCGGGACAGGGCGGACTACGAGCAGTACTTC.

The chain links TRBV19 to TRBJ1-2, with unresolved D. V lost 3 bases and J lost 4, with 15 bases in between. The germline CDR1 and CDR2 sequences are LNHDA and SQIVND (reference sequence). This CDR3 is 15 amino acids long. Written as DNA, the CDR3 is TGTGCCAGTAGTATGTATCAGACGGGAGGCTATGGCTACACCTTC. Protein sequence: CASSMYQTGGYGYTF.

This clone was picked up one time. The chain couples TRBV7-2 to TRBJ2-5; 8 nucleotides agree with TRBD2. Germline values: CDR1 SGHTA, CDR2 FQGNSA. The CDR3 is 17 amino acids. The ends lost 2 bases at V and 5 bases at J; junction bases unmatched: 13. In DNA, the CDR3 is TGTGCCAGCAGCTTACGGGTGCCGGCCACGGGGGGGGAGACCCAGTACTTC. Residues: CASSLRVPATGGETQYF.

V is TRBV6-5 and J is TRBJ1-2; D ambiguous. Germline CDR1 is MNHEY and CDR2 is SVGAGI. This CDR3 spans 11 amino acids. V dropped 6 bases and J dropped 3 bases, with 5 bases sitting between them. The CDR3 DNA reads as TGTGCCAGCAGAATTTACTATGGCTACACCTTC. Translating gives CASRIYYGYTF.

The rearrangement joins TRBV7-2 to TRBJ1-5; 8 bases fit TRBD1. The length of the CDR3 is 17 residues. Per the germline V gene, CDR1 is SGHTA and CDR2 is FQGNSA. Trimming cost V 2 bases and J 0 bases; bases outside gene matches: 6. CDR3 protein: CASSLRTGHYSNQPQHF. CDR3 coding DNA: TGTGCCAGCAGCTTAAGGACAGGGCATTATAGCAATCAGCCCCAGCATTTT. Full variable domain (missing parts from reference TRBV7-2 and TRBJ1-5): GAGVSQSPSNKVTEKGKDVELRCDPISGHTALYWYRQSLGQGLEFLIYFQGNSAPDKSGLPSDRFSAERTGGSVSTLTIQRTQQEDSAVYLCASSLRTGHYSNQPQHFGDGTRLSIL.

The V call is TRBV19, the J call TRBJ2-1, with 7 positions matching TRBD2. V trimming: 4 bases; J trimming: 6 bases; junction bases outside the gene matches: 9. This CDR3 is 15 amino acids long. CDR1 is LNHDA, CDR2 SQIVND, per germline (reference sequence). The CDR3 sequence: CASSSHRDYSNEQFF. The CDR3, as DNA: TGTGCCAGTAGTAGTCACCGGGACTATAGCAATGAGCAGTTCTTC.

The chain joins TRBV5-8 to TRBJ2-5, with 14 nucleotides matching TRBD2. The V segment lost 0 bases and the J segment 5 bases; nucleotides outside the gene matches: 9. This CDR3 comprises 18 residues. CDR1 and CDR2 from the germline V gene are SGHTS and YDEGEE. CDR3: CASSLGSRLAGGQETQYF. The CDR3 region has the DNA TGTGCCAGCAGCTTGGGCTCACGACTAGCGGGGGGGCAGGAGACCCAGTACTTC.

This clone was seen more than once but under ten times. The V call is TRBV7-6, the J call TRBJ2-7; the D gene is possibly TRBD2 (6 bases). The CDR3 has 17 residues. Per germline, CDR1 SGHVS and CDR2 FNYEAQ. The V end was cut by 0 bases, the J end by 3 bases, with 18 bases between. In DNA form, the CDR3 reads TGTGCCAGCAGCTTAGCCAAGTGGGGGGTACCAGACTACGAGCAGTACTTC. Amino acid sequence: CASSLAKWGVPDYEQYF.

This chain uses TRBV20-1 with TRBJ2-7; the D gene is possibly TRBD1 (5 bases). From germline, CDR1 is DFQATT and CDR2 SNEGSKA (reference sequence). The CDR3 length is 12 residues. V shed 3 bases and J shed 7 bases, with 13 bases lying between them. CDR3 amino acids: CSASSGAGEQYF. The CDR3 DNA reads TGCAGTGCTAGTTCTGGGGCTGGGGAGCAGTACTTC.

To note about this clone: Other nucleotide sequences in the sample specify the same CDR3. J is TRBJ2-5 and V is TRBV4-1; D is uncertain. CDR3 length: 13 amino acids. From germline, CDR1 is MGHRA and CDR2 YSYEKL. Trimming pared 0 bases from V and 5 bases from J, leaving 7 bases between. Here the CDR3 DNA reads TGCGCCAGCAGCCAAGATTCCGGTGAGACCCAGTACTTC. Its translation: CASSQDSGETQYF.

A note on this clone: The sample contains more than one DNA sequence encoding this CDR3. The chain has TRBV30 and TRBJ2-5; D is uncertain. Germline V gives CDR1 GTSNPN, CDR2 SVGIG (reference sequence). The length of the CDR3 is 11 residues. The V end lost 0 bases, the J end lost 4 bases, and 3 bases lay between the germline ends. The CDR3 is CAWSVGETQYF. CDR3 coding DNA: TGTGCCTGGAGTGTTGGAGAGACCCAGTACTTC.

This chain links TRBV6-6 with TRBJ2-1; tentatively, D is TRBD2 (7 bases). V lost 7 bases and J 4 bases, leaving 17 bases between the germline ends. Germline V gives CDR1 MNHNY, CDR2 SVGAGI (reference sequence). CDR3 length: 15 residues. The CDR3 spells CASTRREGGYNEQFF. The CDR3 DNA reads TGTGCCAGCACCCGGAGGGAGGGGGGATACAATGAGCAGTTCTTC.

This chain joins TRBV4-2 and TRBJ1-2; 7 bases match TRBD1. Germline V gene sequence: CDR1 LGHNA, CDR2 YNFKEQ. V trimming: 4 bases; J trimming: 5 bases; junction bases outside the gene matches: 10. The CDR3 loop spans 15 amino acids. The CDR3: CASSLETGRSYGYTF. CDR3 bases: TGTGCCAGCAGCCTGGAGACAGGGAGGAGTTATGGCTACACCTTC.

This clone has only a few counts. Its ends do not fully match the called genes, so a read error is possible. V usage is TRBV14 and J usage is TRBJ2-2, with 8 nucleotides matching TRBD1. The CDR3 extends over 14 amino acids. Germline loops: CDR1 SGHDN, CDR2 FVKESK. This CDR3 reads CASSQDSDRANVIF. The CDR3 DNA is TGTGCCAGCAGCCAAGATTCGGACAGGGCAAACGTAATTTTT.

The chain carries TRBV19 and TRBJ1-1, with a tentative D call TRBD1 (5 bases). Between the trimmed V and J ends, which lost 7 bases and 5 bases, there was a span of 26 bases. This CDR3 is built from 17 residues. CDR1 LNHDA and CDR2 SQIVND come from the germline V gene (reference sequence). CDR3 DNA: TGTGCCAGTACCCCGGCAGGGACGGAAGTAAGGTGGACTGAAGCTTTCTTT. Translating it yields CASTPAGTEVRWTEAFF.